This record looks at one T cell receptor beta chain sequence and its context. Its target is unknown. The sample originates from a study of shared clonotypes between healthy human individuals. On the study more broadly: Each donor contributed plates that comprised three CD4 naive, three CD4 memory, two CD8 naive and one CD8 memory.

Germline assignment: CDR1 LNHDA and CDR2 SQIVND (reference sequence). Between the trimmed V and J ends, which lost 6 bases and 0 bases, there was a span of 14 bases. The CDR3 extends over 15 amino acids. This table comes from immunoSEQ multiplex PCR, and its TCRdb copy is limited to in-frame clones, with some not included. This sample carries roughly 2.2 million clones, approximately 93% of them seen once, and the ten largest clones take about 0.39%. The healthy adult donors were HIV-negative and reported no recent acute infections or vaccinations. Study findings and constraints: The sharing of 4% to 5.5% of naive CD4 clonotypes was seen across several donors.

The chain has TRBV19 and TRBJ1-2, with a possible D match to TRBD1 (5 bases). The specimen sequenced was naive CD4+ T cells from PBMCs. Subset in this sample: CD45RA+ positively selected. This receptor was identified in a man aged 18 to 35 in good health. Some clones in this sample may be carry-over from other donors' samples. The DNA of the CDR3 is TGTGCCAGTAGCGGGGGGTCTGCTACTAACTATGGCTACACCTTC. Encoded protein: CASSGGSATNYGYTF.